This T cell receptor (beta chain) was sequenced for a study of blood T cell repertoires in COVID-19. Looking at the study overall: Whether acute or convalescent, the COVID-19 samples came from the United States, Italy and Spain. PBMCs, B-cell-depleted T cells, or T cells provided the cDNA or gDNA that made up the material.

The J segment lost 8 bases and the V segment lost 2 bases, leaving 10 bases of the junction unmatched. Germline assignment: CDR1 SGHRS and CDR2 YFSETQ. This CDR3 comprises 16 residues. Methods used by the authors: Amplifying reference gene primers gave estimates of nucleated cell counts. Method: immunoSEQ multiplex PCR; TCRdb's copy keeps in-frame clones and lacks some. The V and J calls and clone size come from that table; D and trimming were worked out from the DNA. The profile shows some 220,000 clones, about 85% of them singletons. The receptor's source is a man aged 50 or older who had recovered from COVID-19. What was sequenced was peripheral blood. V gene TRBV5-1 combines with J gene TRBJ1-4; 9 bases agree with TRBD1. The CDR3 coding sequence is TGCGCCAGCAGCTTACTCGAACAGGGGGCAGGAGAAAAACTGTTTTTT. The encoded protein is CASSLLEQGAGEKLFF.